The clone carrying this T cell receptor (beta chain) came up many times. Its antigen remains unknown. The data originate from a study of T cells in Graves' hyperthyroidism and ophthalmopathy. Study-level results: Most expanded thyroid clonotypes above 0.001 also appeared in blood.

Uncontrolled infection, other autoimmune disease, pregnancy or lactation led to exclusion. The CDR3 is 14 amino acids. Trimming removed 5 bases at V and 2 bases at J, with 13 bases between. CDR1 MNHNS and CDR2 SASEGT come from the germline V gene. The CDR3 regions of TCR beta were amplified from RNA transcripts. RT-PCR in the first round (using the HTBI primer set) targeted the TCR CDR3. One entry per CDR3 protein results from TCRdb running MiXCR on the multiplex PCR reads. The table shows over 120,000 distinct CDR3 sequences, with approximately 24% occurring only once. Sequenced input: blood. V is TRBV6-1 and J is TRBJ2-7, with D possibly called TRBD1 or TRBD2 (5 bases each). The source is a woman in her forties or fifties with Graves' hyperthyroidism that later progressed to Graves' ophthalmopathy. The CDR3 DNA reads TGTGCCAGCAGTTATGTCTCGGGACCCTACGAGCAGTACTTC. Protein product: CASSYVSGPYEQYF.